This T cell receptor beta chain was profiled in a study of T cell changes during pregnancy in multiple sclerosis. Per germline, CDR1 ENHRY and CDR2 SYGVKD. The V gene lost 6 bases and the J gene lost 4 bases, with 5 bases spanning the gap. The CDR3 runs to 11 residues. Measured with immunoSEQ multiplex PCR; TCRdb has only the in-frame clones, and not every one. The sample contains 45,000 to 55,000 clones, about 90% of which appear only once. V and J are TRBV10-3 and TRBJ2-3; D ambiguous. The sample was CD4+ T cells from peripheral blood mononuclear cells, taken in the second trimester of pregnancy. The sequence was collected from a female donor with multiple sclerosis, enrolled in a pregnancy study. CDR3: CAISIADTQYF. CDR3 bases: TGTGCCATCAGCATAGCAGATACGCAGTATTTT.